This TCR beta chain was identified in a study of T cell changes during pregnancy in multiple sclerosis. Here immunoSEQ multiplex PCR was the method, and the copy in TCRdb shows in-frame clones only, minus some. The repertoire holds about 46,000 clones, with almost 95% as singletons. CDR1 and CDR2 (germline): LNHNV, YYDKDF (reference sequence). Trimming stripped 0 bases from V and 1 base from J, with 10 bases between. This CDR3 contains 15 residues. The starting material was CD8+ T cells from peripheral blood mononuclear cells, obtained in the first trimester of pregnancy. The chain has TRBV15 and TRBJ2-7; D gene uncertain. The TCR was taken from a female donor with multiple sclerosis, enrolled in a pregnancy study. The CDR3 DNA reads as TGTGCCACCAGCAGAGATGTAACACGATCCTACGAGCAGTACTTC. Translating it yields CATSRDVTRSYEQYF.